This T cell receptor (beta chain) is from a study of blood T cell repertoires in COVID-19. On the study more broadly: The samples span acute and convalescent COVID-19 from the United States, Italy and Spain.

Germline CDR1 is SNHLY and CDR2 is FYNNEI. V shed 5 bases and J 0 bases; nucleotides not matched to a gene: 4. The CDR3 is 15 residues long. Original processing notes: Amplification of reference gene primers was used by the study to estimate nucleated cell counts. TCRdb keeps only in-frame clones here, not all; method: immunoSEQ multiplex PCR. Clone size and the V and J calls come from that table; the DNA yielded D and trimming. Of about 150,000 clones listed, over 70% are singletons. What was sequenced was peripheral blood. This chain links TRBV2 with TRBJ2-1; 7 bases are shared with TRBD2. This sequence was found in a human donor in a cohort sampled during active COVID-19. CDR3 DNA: TGTGCCAGCAGTCCAGCGGGGAGCTCCTACAATGAGCAGTTCTTC. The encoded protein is CASSPAGSSYNEQFF.